These 26 T cell receptor beta chains share one sample of origin, sequenced in a study of blood T cells in healthy people across ages. Then a second PCR, running about 6 to 11 cycles, was carried out with a sample-barcoded 5' primer and a J-beta primer mix. TCRdb reanalysed the 5' RACE reads using MiXCR and keeps one entry per CDR3 protein. The sample holds more than 750,000 distinct CDR3 sequences, approximately 32% seen once. The sample was also reused in another study, on T cells of mothers and their children.

Sequencing used blood. These receptor sequences come from a woman aged 40 to 50 in good health.

This clonotype was detected only a few times. This chain uses TRBV7-9 with TRBJ2-1, with TRBD1 matching over 11 bases. The V and J ends lost 0 bases and 7 bases, in that order; junction bases with no gene match: 8. Germline CDR1 SEHNR, CDR2 FQNEAQ (reference sequence). The CDR3 is 17 residues long. The CDR3 loop reads CASSLARTGGEGNEQFF. In nucleotides, the CDR3 is TGTGCCAGCAGCTTAGCTCGGACAGGGGGCGAAGGAAATGAGCAGTTCTTC.

This clonotype was seen a few times. The rearrangement links TRBV30 to TRBJ2-3, with a tentative D call TRBD2 (6 bases). CDR1 GTSNPN and CDR2 SVGIG come from the germline V gene (reference sequence). The CDR3 consists of 15 residues. V lost 1 base to trimming and J lost 2 bases, with 13 bases between them. CDR3 DNA: TGTGCCTGGAGTGGGCCGGGACTTTTCACAGATACGCAGTATTTT. This sequence encodes CAWSGPGLFTDTQYF.

Ten or more counts support this clonotype. The V and J genes are TRBV20-1 and TRBJ2-5; D not resolved. Trimming took off 2 bases at V and 0 bases at J, with 4 bases between the two ends. Per germline, CDR1 DFQATT and CDR2 SNEGSKA (reference sequence). The CDR3 has 12 residues. CDR3 amino acids: CSARIYQETQYF. Here the CDR3 DNA reads TGCAGTGCTAGAATCTACCAAGAGACCCAGTACTTC.

This clonotype was counted many times. The rearrangement uses TRBV6-5 and TRBJ2-7; D is perhaps TRBD1 (7 bases). CDR1 MNHEY and CDR2 SVGAGI come from the germline V gene. The V end lost 2 bases, the J end lost 1 base, and 12 bases lay between the germline ends. The CDR3 consists of 15 residues. CDR3 DNA sequence: TGTGCCAGCAGTTACGGGGGGACAGAGTCCTACGAGCAGTACTTC. It is translated as CASSYGGTESYEQYF.

This clonotype was counted between two and nine times. The gene calls are TRBV12-3 or TRBV12-4 and TRBJ2-3; 8 bases are shared with TRBD1. V gave up 6 bases and J gave up 4 bases; unmatched junction bases: 9. The CDR3 totals 15 residues. CDR3 nucleotides: TGTGCCAGCAGCTATGGACAGGGTGCCCCAGATACGCAGTATTTT. As protein: CASSYGQGAPDTQYF.

This clonotype was recorded a few times. The chain couples TRBV6-5 to TRBJ1-4; a possible D gene is TRBD1 (6 bases). The CDR3 spans 18 residues. V was clipped by 0 bases and J by 6 bases, with 20 bases between them. The germline V gene encodes CDR1 MNHEY and CDR2 SVGAGI. CDR3 bases: TGTGCCAGCAGTTACTCGTACCCCGGGGGGGCGCGGGATGAAAAACTGTTTTTT. This codes for CASSYSYPGGARDEKLFF.

The sample holds a few counts of this clonotype. At one end, the junction sequence differs from germline, possibly due to a read error. The CDR3 protein is CASGLSSQGADTQYF. CDR3 DNA: TGCGCCAGCGGCTTATCGTCACAGGGGGCAGATACGCAGTATTTT. V and J are TRBV5-1 and TRBJ2-3; 8 bases are a match to TRBD1. The CDR3 is 15 residues long. CDR1 SGHRS and CDR2 YFSETQ come from the germline V gene.

This clonotype was counted ten times or more. The chain couples TRBV3-1 to TRBJ2-7; the match to TRBD1 covers 8 bases. The CDR3 loop spans 16 amino acids. Losses at the gene ends were 6 bases for V and 2 bases for J; bases not matched to a gene: 12. Germline CDR1 reads LGHDT; CDR2 reads YNNKEL (reference sequence). The DNA for the CDR3 is TGTGCCAGCAGGAAAAGCCAGGGGGCTGGGGCCTACGAGCAGTACTTC. Its translation: CASRKSQGAGAYEQYF.

V and J are TRBV15 and TRBJ1-5; D unclear. Trimming stripped 5 bases from V and 7 bases from J, with 12 bases between. This CDR3 is 13 amino acids long. The germline gives CDR1 LNHNV, CDR2 YYDKDF (reference sequence). CDR3 sequence reads: CATSREGGQPQHF. In DNA, the CDR3 is TGTGCCACCAGCCGCGAGGGAGGCCAGCCCCAGCATTTT.

DNA for the CDR3: TGCAGCGTTGAAGATCAGTCGGTGGTAGCGGGGGGGTATGAGCAGTTCTTC. Translating it yields CSVEDQSVVAGGYEQFF. This sequence joins TRBV29-1 and TRBJ2-1, with 11 positions matching TRBD2. V was clipped by 0 bases and J by 8 bases; unmatched bases: 12. The CDR3 loop spans 17 amino acids. Germline V gene lookup returns CDR1 SQVTM and CDR2 ANQGSEA.

Worth noting for this clonotype: With a much larger clone just one base away, this may be a read error. The chain has TRBV6-6 and TRBJ2-3; D gene ambiguous. CDR3 length equals 12 residues. The germline V gene encodes CDR1 MNHNY and CDR2 SVGAGI (reference sequence). The CDR3 spells CASSYLSDTRYF. Written as DNA, the CDR3 is TGTGCCAGCAGTTATCTGTCAGATACGCGGTATTTT.

A word on this clonotype: Just one base apart from a much larger clone, this may be a read error. The J gene is TRBJ1-2, the V gene TRBV7-2, with 7 bases identical to TRBD1. This CDR3 comprises 17 residues. Trimming took 6 bases from V and 0 from J; bases not matched to a gene: 13. Germline assignment: CDR1 SGHTA and CDR2 FQGNSA. The CDR3 sequence: CTSSPGRQGFTNYGYTF. The CDR3 DNA sequence: TGTACCAGCAGTCCGGGGCGACAGGGCTTCACTAACTATGGCTACACCTTC.

A remark on this clonotype: A much larger clone sits a single nucleotide away, making a read error possible. This rearrangement joins TRBV9 to TRBJ2-3; D might be TRBD2 (6 bases). The CDR3 covers 16 residues. Germline CDR1 SGDLS, CDR2 YYNGEE. The CDR3 sequence is CAGSVEPGVSTDTQYF. The CDR3 DNA follows: TGTGCCGGCAGCGTAGAGCCGGGGGTGAGCACAGATACGCAGTATTTT.

This clonotype was recorded a few times. V is TRBV2 and J is TRBJ2-5, with 11 bases lining up with TRBD2. Germline assignment: CDR1 SNHLY and CDR2 FYNNEI. The CDR3 consists of 14 residues. After removal of 6 bases from V and 7 bases from J, the junction contained 7 bases not matched to a gene. The CDR3 loop is CASRTSGNIGTQYF. The CDR3 nucleotides are TGTGCCAGCAGGACTAGCGGGAACATTGGGACCCAGTACTTC.

The table lists this clonotype with many counts. The J gene is TRBJ2-7, the V gene TRBV2; no clear D gene. The length of the CDR3 is 12 residues. Deletions cut 7 bases from V and 0 bases from J, with 7 bases between. Germline V gives CDR1 SNHLY, CDR2 FYNNEI. The CDR3 loop is CASKVGSYEQYF. CDR3 bases: TGTGCCAGCAAGGTCGGCTCCTACGAGCAGTACTTC.

With respect to this clonotype: A clone one base away is much larger, so this may be a read error. The final CDR3 position lacks the conserved phenylalanine or tryptophan, pointing to a likely read error. The CDR3 reads CASSHEGVDEQFV. The CDR3 nucleotides are TGTGCCAGCAGCCACGAGGGGGTCGATGAGCAGTTCGTC. This sequence joins TRBV7-2 and TRBJ2-1; D is perhaps TRBD1 (6 bases). The germline gives CDR1 SGHTA, CDR2 FQGNSA. V was cut by 5 bases and J by 8 bases, with 13 bases left in between. The CDR3 length is 13 residues.

Remarks on this clonotype: A read error is possible here, since a much larger clone lies one base away. The chain employs TRBV11-2 and TRBJ2-7; D gene uncertain. Trimming left V 3 bases short and J 7 bases short, with 10 bases between. The CDR3 has 12 residues. The germline CDR1 and CDR2 sequences are SGHAT and FQNNGV. CDR3 in amino acids: CASSFSNNEQYF. CDR3 sequence (DNA): TGTGCCAGCAGCTTTTCAAACAATGAGCAGTACTTC.

The CDR3 nucleotides read TGTGCCAGCAGCTACATAGCGGGGGGGCCTGGGAATGAGCAGTTCTTC. This encodes CASSYIAGGPGNEQFF. J is TRBJ2-1 and V is TRBV5-6; 11 positions match TRBD2. Per the germline V gene, CDR1 is SGHDT and CDR2 is YYEEEE. V was clipped by 3 bases and J by 7 bases; unmatched bases: 9. The CDR3 is 16 residues long.

The rearrangement links TRBV28 to TRBJ2-1; TRBD2 is a possible D gene (6 bases). The ends were cut back, 11 bases at V and 0 bases at J, with 14 bases in the middle. Germline assignment: CDR1 MDHEN and CDR2 SYDVKM. The CDR3 sequence is 14 residues long. CDR3 loop: CASRGTFSYNEQFF. The DNA of the CDR3 is TGTGCCTCTCGGGGGACCTTCTCCTACAATGAGCAGTTCTTC.

The chain links TRBV5-6 to TRBJ2-3, with TRBD2 as a possible D gene (6 bases). The V gene lost 0 bases and the J gene lost 0 bases, with 17 bases spanning the gap. CDR3 length: 18 amino acids. Germline-derived CDR1 and CDR2 are SGHDT and YYEEEE. CDR3 coding DNA: TGTGCCAGCAGCTTGGAATCTAGCGCAATCACTAGCACAGATACGCAGTATTTT. Its protein product is CASSLESSAITSTDTQYF. Together with reference TRBV5-6 and TRBJ2-3, the CDR3 gives the full variable domain: DAGVTQSPTHLIKTRGQQVTLRCSPKSGHDTVSWYQQALGQGPQFIFQYYEEEERQRGNFPDRFSGHQFPNYSSELNVNALLLGDSALYLCASSLESSAITSTDTQYFGPGTRLTVL.

Note on this clonotype: At one of its ends the junction is not consistent with the germline gene, which may arise from a read error. The gene calls are TRBV19 and TRBJ2-1, with a weak D call TRBD2 (5 bases). Germline V CDR1 and CDR2: LNHDA, SQIVND (reference sequence). This CDR3 has 14 residues. CDR3 bases: TGTGCCAGTAGTTCCCCGGGGTCCTACAATGAGCGGTACTTC. Translation: CASSSPGSYNERYF.

This clonotype was detected only a few times. This chain links TRBV7-8 with TRBJ2-4, with TRBD2 identical over 15 bases. The CDR3 extends over 18 amino acids. J lost 5 bases, V lost 0 bases, and 5 bases had no gene match. From germline, CDR1 is SGHVS and CDR2 FQNEAQ. The CDR3 region is CASSLARGLAGGQNIQYF. CDR3 nucleotides: TGTGCCAGCAGCTTAGCGCGGGGACTAGCGGGGGGCCAAAACATTCAGTACTTC.

This clonotype was seen a handful of times. The chain is built from TRBV4-2 and TRBJ1-2; D is uncertain. Trimming cost V 0 bases and J 4 bases, with 9 bases left between them. The CDR3 spans 14 residues. Germline-derived CDR1 and CDR2 are LGHNA and YNFKEQ. CDR3 DNA sequence: TGTGCCAGCAGCCAAGACCAGGATCGCTATGGCTACACCTTC. It translates to CASSQDQDRYGYTF.

This chain uses TRBV10-3 with TRBJ2-5, with a weak D call TRBD1 (6 bases). Germline CDR1 is ENHRY and CDR2 is SYGVKD. V was cut by 2 bases and J by 7 bases, with 11 bases left in between. The CDR3 covers 13 residues. The CDR3 reads CAISEPLGGTQYF. In nucleotides, the CDR3 is TGTGCCATCAGTGAGCCGCTAGGGGGGACCCAGTACTTC.

The chain recombines TRBV25-1 with TRBJ1-2, with unresolved D. V was trimmed by 3 bases and J by 4 bases, leaving 12 bases between them. Germline loops: CDR1 MGHDK, CDR2 SYGVNS. This CDR3 is 14 amino acids long. The CDR3: CASSDPRTTYGYTF. The DNA of the CDR3 is TGTGCCAGCAGTGACCCCCGGACGACCTATGGCTACACCTTC.

This clonotype showed up just a few times. This chain connects TRBV20-1 to TRBJ1-1, with no clear D. V shed 0 bases and J shed 5 bases, with 10 bases lying between them. The V gene's germline CDR1 is DFQATT and CDR2 SNEGSKA (reference sequence). This CDR3 is 13 amino acids long. The CDR3 DNA sequence: TGCAGTGCTAGAGAGAGCAGTGAGACTGAAGCTTTCTTT. The encoded protein is CSARESSETEAFF.